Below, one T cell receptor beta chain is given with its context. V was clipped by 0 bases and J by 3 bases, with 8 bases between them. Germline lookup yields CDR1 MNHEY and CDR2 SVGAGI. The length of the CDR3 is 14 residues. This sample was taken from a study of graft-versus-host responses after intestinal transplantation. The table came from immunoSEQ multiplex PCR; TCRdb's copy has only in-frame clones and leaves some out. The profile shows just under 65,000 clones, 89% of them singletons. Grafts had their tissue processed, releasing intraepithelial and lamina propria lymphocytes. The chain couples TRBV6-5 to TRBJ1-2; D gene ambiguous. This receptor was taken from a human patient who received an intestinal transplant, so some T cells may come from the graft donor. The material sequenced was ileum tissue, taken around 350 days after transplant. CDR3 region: CASSYSAGHYGYTF. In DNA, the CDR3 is TGTGCCAGCAGTTACTCGGCAGGCCACTATGGCTACACCTTC.